This T cell receptor beta chain was obtained from a study of graft-versus-host responses after intestinal transplantation. Study outcomes and limitations: Some patients had graft-donor T cell macrochimerism, and their allografts showed high graft-versus-host to host-versus-graft clonal ratios.

This CDR3 region has 12 residues. Germline loops: CDR1 MNHEY, CDR2 SMNVEV (reference sequence). The ends were cut back, 7 bases at V and 4 bases at J, with 9 bases in the middle. About this clone: Its antigen is unidentified.

TCRdb's copy holds only in-frame clones and misses some; the assay was immunoSEQ multiplex PCR. This table holds under 90,000 clones, about nine tenths found once. This sequence joins TRBV27 and TRBJ2-3, with D unresolved. The sequenced sample was PBMCs, obtained 98 days after intestinal transplantation. This TCR was sampled from a human patient who received an intestinal transplant, so some T cells may come from the graft donor. As DNA, the CDR3 is TGTGCCAGCATGCAGGCCGCAGATACGCAGTATTTT. Translating it yields CASMQAADTQYF.